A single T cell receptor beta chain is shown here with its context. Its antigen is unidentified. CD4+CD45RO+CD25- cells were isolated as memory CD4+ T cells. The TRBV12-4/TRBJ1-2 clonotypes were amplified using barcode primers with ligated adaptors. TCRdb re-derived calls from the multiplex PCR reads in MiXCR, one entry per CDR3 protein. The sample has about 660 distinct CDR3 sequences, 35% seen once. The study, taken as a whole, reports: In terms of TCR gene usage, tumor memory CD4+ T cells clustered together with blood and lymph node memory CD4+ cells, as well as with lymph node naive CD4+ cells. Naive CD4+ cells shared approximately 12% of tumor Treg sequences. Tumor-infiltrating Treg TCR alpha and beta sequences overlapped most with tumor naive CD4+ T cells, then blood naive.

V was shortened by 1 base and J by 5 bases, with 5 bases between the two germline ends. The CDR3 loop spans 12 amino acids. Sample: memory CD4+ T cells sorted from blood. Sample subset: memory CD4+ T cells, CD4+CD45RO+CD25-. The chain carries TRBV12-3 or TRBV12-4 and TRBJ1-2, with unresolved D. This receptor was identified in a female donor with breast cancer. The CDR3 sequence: CASSLGRYGYTF. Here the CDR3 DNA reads TGTGCCAGCAGTTTAGGGAGGTATGGCTACACCTTC.